Shown below are 10 T cell receptor beta chains from a single sample sequenced in a study of CXCR3-negative and CXCR3-positive naive CD8 T cells. Libraries of TRB cDNA were made by 5' RACE and carried UMIs. TCRdb reanalyzed the 5' RACE reads, giving one entry per CDR3 protein sequence and no DNA. This repertoire includes approximately 100,000 distinct CDR3 sequences. The sequenced sample consisted of naive CXCR3- CD8+ T cells from blood. This sample's subset: CD45RO-CCR7+CD27+CD95- naive CD8+ T cells lacking CXCR3 (TNR3-). The receptor source for this set is a human donor in good health. Some clones in this sample may be carry-over from other donors' samples.

The chain links TRBV12-5 to TRBJ2-2. This CDR3 has 12 residues. The V gene's germline CDR1 is LGHNT and CDR2 FRNRAP. The CDR3 here is CASGLGTGELFF.

This rearrangement joins TRBV28 to TRBJ2-7; without DNA, the TCRdb call of TRBD1 cannot be checked. CDR3 length: 12 residues. Germline-derived CDR1 and CDR2 are MDHEN and SYDVKM. CDR3 sequence: CASTGGSYEQYF.

The rearrangement links TRBV6-5 to TRBJ2-2; there is no DNA to check the TCRdb D call of TRBD2. Looked up from germline, CDR1 is MNHEY and CDR2 is SVGAGI. CDR3 size: 16 residues. CDR3 loop: CASSYTSGGASGELFF.

This chain uses TRBV29-1 with TRBJ2-6; TCRdb names TRBD1, which stays unverified in the absence of DNA. The length of the CDR3 is 14 residues. Germline V gene data show CDR1 as SQVTM and CDR2 as ANQGSEA. The CDR3 sequence: CSVGQGTGANVLTF.

V is TRBV4-1 and J is TRBJ1-5. CDR3 length: 16 residues. Per germline, CDR1 MGHRA and CDR2 YSYEKL. This CDR3 is CASSQEVVSRNQPQHF.

The gene calls are TRBV28 and TRBJ2-2; TCRdb selects TRBD1, and the lack of DNA leaves this call unchecked. Germline values: CDR1 MDHEN, CDR2 SYDVKM. The CDR3 spans 14 residues. CDR3 protein: CAIADRADTGELFF.

The rearrangement uses TRBV11-2 and TRBJ2-1; without DNA, the TCRdb call of TRBD2 cannot be checked. Germline lookup yields CDR1 SGHAT and CDR2 FQNNGV. This CDR3 comprises 15 residues. The CDR3 spells CASSLELAGGNEQFF.

V and J are TRBV29-1 and TRBJ1-1; TCRdb calls TRBD1, which cannot be checked without DNA. The germline V gene has CDR1 SQVTM and CDR2 ANQGSEA. This CDR3 spans 15 amino acids. This chain's CDR3 is CSVEGTGVLYTEAFF. Combining the CDR3 with reference TRBV29-1 and TRBJ1-1 gives the whole variable domain SAVISQKPSRDICQRGTSLTIQCQVDSQVTMMFWYRQQPGQSLTLIATANQGSEATYESGFVIDKFPISRPNLTFSTLTVSNMSPEDSSIYLCSVEGTGVLYTEAFFGQGTRLTVV.

The chain has TRBV7-8 and TRBJ2-7; checking the TCRdb D call of TRBD2 is not possible without DNA. This CDR3 contains 18 residues. Germline V gene data show CDR1 as SGHVS and CDR2 as FQNEAQ. CDR3 region: CASSFPSSGGSTIYEQYF.

The V call is TRBV7-9, the J call TRBJ2-1; TCRdb outputs TRBD2, but without DNA this stays unchecked. Germline CDR1 reads SEHNR; CDR2 reads FQNEAQ (reference sequence). This CDR3 has 14 residues. CDR3 protein: CASSSGLAGFEQFF.